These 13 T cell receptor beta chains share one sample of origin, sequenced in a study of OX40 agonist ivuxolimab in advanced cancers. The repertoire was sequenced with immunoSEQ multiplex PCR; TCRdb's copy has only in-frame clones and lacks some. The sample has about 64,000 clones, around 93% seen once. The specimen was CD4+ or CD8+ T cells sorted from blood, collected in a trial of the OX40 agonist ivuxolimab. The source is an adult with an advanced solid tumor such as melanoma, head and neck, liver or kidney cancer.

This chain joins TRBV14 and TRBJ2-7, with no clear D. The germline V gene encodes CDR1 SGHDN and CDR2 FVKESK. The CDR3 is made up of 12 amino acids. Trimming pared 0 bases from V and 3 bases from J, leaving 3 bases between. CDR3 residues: CASSQDFYEQYF. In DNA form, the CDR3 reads TGTGCCAGCAGCCAAGATTTCTACGAGCAGTACTTC.

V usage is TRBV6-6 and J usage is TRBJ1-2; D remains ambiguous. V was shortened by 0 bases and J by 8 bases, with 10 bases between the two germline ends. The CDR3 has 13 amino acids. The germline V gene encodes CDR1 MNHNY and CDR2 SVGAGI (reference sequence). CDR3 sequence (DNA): TGTGCCAGCAGTTACTCGACCCGGTGGGGCTACACCTTC. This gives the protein CASSYSTRWGYTF.

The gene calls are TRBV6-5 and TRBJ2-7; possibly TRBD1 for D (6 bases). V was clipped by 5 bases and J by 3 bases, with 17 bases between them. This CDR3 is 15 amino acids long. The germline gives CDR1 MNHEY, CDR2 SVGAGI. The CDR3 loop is CASSRDRDILYEQYF. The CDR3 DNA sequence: TGTGCCAGCAGTAGGGACCGGGACATACTCTACGAGCAGTACTTC.

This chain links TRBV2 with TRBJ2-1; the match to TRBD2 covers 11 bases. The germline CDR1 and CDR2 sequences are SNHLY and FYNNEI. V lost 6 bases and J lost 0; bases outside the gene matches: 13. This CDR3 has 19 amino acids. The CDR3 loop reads CASRKGLAEVRSSYNEQFF. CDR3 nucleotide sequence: TGTGCCAGCAGGAAGGGACTAGCGGAAGTCAGAAGCTCCTACAATGAGCAGTTCTTC.

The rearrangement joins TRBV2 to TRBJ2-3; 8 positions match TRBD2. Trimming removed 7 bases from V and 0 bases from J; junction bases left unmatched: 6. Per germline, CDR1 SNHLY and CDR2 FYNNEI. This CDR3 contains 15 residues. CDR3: CASKSREASTDTQYF. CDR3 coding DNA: TGTGCCAGCAAGTCGCGGGAGGCGAGCACAGATACGCAGTATTTT.

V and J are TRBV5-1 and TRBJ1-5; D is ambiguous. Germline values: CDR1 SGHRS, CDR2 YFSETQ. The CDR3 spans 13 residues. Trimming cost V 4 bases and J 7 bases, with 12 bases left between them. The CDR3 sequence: CASSPDEGQPQHF. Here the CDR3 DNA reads TGCGCCAGCAGCCCAGACGAGGGACAGCCCCAGCATTTT.

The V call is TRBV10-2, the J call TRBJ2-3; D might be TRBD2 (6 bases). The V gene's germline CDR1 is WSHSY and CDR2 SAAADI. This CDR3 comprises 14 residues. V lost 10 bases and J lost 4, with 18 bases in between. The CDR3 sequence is CAILSAGFPDTQYF. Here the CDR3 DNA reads TGCGCCATTCTCTCGGCGGGATTCCCAGATACGCAGTATTTT.

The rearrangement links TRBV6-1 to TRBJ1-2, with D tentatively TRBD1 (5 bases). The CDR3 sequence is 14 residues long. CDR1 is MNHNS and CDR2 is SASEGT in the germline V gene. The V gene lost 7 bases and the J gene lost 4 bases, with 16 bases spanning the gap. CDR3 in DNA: TGTGCCAGCACCCCATTTGGAGGGGCCTATGGCTACACCTTC. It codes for CASTPFGGAYGYTF.

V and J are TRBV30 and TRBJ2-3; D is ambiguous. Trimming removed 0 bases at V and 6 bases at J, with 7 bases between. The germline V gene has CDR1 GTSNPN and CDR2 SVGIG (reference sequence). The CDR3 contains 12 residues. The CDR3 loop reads CAWSVQPDTQYF. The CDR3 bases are TGTGCCTGGAGTGTACAACCCGATACGCAGTATTTT.

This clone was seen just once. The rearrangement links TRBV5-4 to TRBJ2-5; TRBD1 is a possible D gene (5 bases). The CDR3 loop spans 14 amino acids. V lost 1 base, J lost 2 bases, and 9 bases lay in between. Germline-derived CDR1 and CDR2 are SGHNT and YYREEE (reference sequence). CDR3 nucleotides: TGTGCCAGCAGCTTGTCAGGGTTACAAGAGACCCAGTACTTC. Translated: CASSLSGLQETQYF.

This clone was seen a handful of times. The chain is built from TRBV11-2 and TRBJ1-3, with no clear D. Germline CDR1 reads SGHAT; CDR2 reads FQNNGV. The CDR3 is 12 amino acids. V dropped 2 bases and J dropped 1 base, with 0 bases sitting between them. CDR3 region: CASSLSGNTIYF. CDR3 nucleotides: TGTGCCAGCAGCTTATCTGGAAACACCATATATTTT.

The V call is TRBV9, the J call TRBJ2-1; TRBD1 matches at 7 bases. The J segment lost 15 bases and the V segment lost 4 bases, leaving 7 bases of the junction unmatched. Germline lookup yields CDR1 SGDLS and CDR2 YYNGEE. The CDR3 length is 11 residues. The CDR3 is CASSSGQARFF. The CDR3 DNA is TGTGCCAGCAGCTCCGGACAGGCGAGGTTCTTC.

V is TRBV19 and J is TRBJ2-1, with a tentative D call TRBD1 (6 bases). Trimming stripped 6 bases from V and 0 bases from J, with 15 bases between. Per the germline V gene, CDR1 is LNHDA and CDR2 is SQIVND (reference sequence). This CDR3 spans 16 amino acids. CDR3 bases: TGTGCCAGTAGCGAATGGACAGAACCCTCCTACAATGAGCAGTTCTTC. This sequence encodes CASSEWTEPSYNEQFF.